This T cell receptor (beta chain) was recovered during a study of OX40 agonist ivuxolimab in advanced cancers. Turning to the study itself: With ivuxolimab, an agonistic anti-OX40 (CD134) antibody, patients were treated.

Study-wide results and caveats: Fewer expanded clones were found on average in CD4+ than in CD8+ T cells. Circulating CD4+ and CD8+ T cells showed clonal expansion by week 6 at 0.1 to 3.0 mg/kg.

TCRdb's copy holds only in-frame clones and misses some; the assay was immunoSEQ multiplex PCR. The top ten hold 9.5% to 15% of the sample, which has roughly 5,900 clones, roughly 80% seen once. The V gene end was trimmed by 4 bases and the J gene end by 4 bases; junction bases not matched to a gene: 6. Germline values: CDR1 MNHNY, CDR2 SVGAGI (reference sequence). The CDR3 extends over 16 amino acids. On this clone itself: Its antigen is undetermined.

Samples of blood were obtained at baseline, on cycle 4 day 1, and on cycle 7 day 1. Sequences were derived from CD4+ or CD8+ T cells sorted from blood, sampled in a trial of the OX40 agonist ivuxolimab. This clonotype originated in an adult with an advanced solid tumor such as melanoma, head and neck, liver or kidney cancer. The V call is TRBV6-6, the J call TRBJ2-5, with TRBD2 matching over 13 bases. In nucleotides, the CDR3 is TGTGCCAGCAGTTTAACTAGCGGGAGGGCCGCAGAGACCCAGTACTTC. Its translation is CASSLTSGRAAETQYF.